Described below is a single T cell receptor beta chain sequence and its context. The entry originates in a study of shared clonotypes between healthy human individuals. Clones were read by immunoSEQ multiplex PCR, and TCRdb kept only the in-frame ones, dropping some. Found here are 2 million to 2.5 million clones, approximately 95% of them singletons; the top ten hold 0.39%. Germline V gene lookup returns CDR1 MGHDK and CDR2 SYGVNS. The CDR3 extends over 15 amino acids. The germline V and J ends were trimmed by 4 bases and 5 bases, with 14 bases remaining between them. The gene calls are TRBV25-1 and TRBJ1-4; no firm D call. The sample taken for sequencing was naive CD4+ T cells from PBMCs. Documented subset: CD45RA+ positively selected. The receptor was isolated from a man aged 18 to 29 in good health. Some clones in this sample may be carry-over from other donors' samples. The CDR3 protein is CASSGDGLRNEKLFF. The CDR3 region has the DNA TGTGCCAGCAGTGGAGATGGACTGCGGAATGAAAAACTGTTTTTT. Full variable domain (missing parts from reference TRBV25-1 and TRBJ1-4): EADIYQTPRYLVIGTGKKITLECSQTMGHDKMYWYQQDPGMELHLIHYSYGVNSTEKGDLSSESTVSRIRTEHFPLTLESARPSHTSQYLCASSGDGLRNEKLFFGSGTQLSVL.